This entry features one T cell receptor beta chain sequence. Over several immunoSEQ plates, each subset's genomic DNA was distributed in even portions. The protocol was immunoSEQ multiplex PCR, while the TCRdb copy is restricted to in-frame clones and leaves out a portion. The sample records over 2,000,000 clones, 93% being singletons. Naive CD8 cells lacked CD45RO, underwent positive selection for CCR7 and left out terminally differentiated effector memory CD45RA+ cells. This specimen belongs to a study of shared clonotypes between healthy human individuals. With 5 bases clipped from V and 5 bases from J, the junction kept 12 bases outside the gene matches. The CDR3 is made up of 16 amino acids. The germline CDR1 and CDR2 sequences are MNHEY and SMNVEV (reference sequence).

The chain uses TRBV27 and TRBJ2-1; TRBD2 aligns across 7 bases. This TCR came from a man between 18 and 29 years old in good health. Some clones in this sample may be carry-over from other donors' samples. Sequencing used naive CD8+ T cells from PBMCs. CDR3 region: CASSPRGEGRDNEQFF. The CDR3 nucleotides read TGTGCCAGCAGTCCCCGGGGGGAGGGTAGGGACAATGAGCAGTTCTTC.